This TCR beta chain was captured in a study of CD8 T cells in ankylosing spondylitis. Notes on the study in general: In ankylosing spondylitis blood, a motif of roughly 8 highly homologous TCR beta variants appeared characteristic.

Scientists made TCR beta libraries using quantitative 5'-RACE with molecular barcodes. MiXCR, applied by TCRdb to the 5' RACE reads, yields one record per CDR3 protein. The table lists a few hundred thousand distinct CDR3 sequences, 6% to 8.5% of them singletons. This clonotype was recorded at least ten times. Antigen specificity is unknown. Germline CDR1 is MNHEY and CDR2 is SVGAGI. V dropped 2 bases and J dropped 8 bases, with 9 bases sitting between them. The CDR3 is made up of 12 amino acids. The rearrangement uses TRBV6-5 and TRBJ1-2; D not certain. This receptor was identified in a male donor with ankylosing spondylitis. Sequencing used blood, either unsorted or a sorted T cell fraction (not recorded which). CDR3 in DNA: TGTGCCAGCAGTTACATTGGTGGAGGCTACACCTTC. This gives the protein CASSYIGGGYTF.